This T cell receptor (beta chain) was recovered during a study of blood T cell repertoires in COVID-19. Overall study: Researchers got acute and convalescent COVID-19 samples from the United States, Italy and Spain.

In the original processing: Amplification from reference gene primers served as the basis for estimated nucleated cell counts. Assay used: immunoSEQ multiplex PCR; TCRdb lists only in-frame clones, some missing. V and J calls and clone size are copied from that table; D and trimming were computed from the DNA. This table holds some 200,000 clones, 70% to 90% found once. The receptor was derived from a man aged 45-60 years who had recovered from COVID-19. What was sequenced was peripheral blood.

CDR3 nucleotide sequence: TGTGCCAGTAGTATGGGACTAGCGGGGTCTGCCGGGGAGCTGTTTTTT. Its protein is CASSMGLAGSAGELFF. The rearrangement joins TRBV19 to TRBJ2-2; 13 positions agree with TRBD2. Germline CDR1 LNHDA, CDR2 SQIVND (reference sequence). The CDR3 consists of 16 residues. The trim removed 3 bases at V and 6 bases at J, leaving 4 bases unmatched.